Listed below are T cell receptor beta chains from one sample, sequenced in a study of blood T cell repertoires in COVID-19. Here immunoSEQ multiplex PCR was the method, and the copy in TCRdb shows in-frame clones only, minus some. The data show about 250,000 clones, with 85% to 90% seen just once and less than 2.5% held by the top ten. Specimen: PBMCs or T cells enriched from blood (not recorded which). These TCRs come from a woman under 30 who had recovered from COVID-19. The CDR3 runs from the conserved cysteine through the conserved F or W. A D gene is named only where the DNA matches it firmly. Some rows mark clone size as missing; the rest say once, few, many or name a class of expanded clone.

>-|-|TRBV4-2|TRBJ1-1
TGTGCCAGCAGCCCTCTGGGGGGAGATCTCATGAACACTGAAGCTTTCTTT
CASSPLGGDLMNTEAFF
>-|TRBD1|TRBV24-1|TRBJ1-5
TGTGCCACCAGTAGGGGGCTTAATCAGCCCCAGCATTTT
CATSRGLNQPQHF
>-|TRBD1|TRBV19|TRBJ1-4
TGTGCCAGCGCACGGACAGGGATTAATGAAAAACTGTTTTTT
CASARTGINEKLFF
>-|-|TRBV25-1|TRBJ1-3
TGTGCCAGCAGTGCTTACTCGACAGGCCCCTCTGGAAACACCATATATTTT
CASSAYSTGPSGNTIYF
>-|TRBD1|TRBV5-8|TRBJ1-1
TGTGCCAGCAGCGCCTACAGGGGGCCCACTGAAGCTTTCTTT
CASSAYRGPTEAFF
>-|-|TRBV30|TRBJ2-7
TGTGCCTGGAGTTGGGGGGATTACGAGCAGTACTTC
CAWSWGDYEQYF
>-|-|TRBV15|TRBJ1-2
TGTGCCACCAGCAGAGAAGGGGGAAGGTTGACTAACTATGGCTACACCTTC
CATSREGGRLTNYGYTF
>-|TRBD2|TRBV15|TRBJ2-1
TGTGCCACGGGCTGGGCTAGCGGAATGAGTGAGCAGTTCTTC
CATGWASGMSEQFF
>-|-|TRBV10-3|TRBJ2-5
TGTGCCATCAGTGGTACTAGGTCAGGAGAGACCCAGTACTTC
CAISGTRSGETQYF
>-|TRBD1|TRBV27|TRBJ2-7
TGTGCCAGCAGTTCAATACCCAGACAGGGGGCTAGGGACGAGCAGTACTTC
CASSSIPRQGARDEQYF
>-|-|TRBV6-5|TRBJ1-2
TGTGCCAGCATTAGTCCCCAAACTTTTGGCTACACCTTC
CASISPQTFGYTF
>-|-|TRBV19|TRBJ1-1
TGTGCCAGTAGTCTCTTGCAGGGTCAGACTGAAGCTTTCTTT
CASSLLQGQTEAFF
>-|TRBD1|TRBV5-6|TRBJ1-5
TGTGCCAGCAGCTTGCAAGGGGGCCCTATTCAGCCCCAGCATTTT
CASSLQGGPIQPQHF
>few|-|TRBV18|TRBJ1-2
TGTGCCAGCTCACCAAGGACAGAGATTCCAGACTATGGCTACACCTTC
CASSPRTEIPDYGYTF
>-|TRBD1|TRBV19|TRBJ1-6
TGTGCCAGTAGACTACTGGGGACAGGCGATAATTCACCCCTCCACTTT
CASRLLGTGDNSPLHF
>-|TRBD1|TRBV5-1|TRBJ1-2
TGCGCCAGCAGCCCACACCTAACAGGGGCGGATGGCTACACCTTC
CASSPHLTGADGYTF
>once|-|TRBV7-2|TRBJ2-1
TGTGCCAGCAGCTTACTGGCGGGGCCGAAGTACAATGAGCAGTTCTTC
CASSLLAGPKYNEQFF
>-|-|TRBV7-3|TRBJ1-1
TGTGCCAGCAGCCGAGACAGACTGAACACTGAAGCTTTCTTT
CASSRDRLNTEAFF
>-|-|TRBV4-1|TRBJ1-5
TGCGCCAGCAGCCAAGGGAGCGTTCAGCCCCAGCATTTT
CASSQGSVQPQHF
>-|-|TRBV29-1|TRBJ1-1
TGCAGCGTTGAAGATTGGAGCACTGAAGCTTTCTTT
CSVEDWSTEAFF
>-|-|TRBV28|TRBJ2-2
TGTGCCAGCATAGTCGGGGAGGAGCTGTTTTTT
CASIVGEELFF
>-|TRBD2|TRBV20-1|TRBJ2-3
TGCAGTGCTAGTTTTGGTGGCGGGGGGGCAGATACGCAGTATTTT
CSASFGGGGADTQYF
>-|TRBD1|TRBV19|TRBJ2-7
TGTGCCAGTAGTACCGGGGGGACAGGGAGCGAGCAGTACTTC
CASSTGGTGSEQYF
>-|-|TRBV5-1|TRBJ1-3
TGCGCCAGCAGCTTGGACGGGTTGGGTGGCTCTGGAAACACCATATATTTT
CASSLDGLGGSGNTIYF
>few|-|TRBV5-1|TRBJ1-1
TGCGCCAGCAGTGAACACATAGGGGATTGGGCTTTCTTT
CASSEHIGDWAFF
>-|TRBD2|TRBV6-5|TRBJ2-7
TGTGCCAGCAGTTCGAAGGGACTAGGGTCCGAGCAGTACTTC
CASSSKGLGSEQYF
>-|TRBD1|TRBV19|TRBJ1-2
TGTGCCAGTAGTACCGAGTGGACAGGGGCCCATGGCTACACCTTC
CASSTEWTGAHGYTF
>-|TRBD2|TRBV3-1/TRBV3-2|TRBJ2-3
TGTGCCAGCAGCCCCTACGAGTCGGAGCGGGGGGACGAAACGCAGTATTTT
CASSPYESERGDETQYF
>-|-|TRBV16|TRBJ2-5
TGTGCCAGCAGCCGAGACAGTCAAGAGACCCAGTACTTC
CASSRDSQETQYF
>-|-|TRBV6-5|TRBJ2-5
TGTGCCAGCAGCTCAGGGCCCAGGGAGACCCAGTACTTC
CASSSGPRETQYF
>-|TRBD1|TRBV11-2|TRBJ2-2
TGTGCCAGCAGACGTCTTGGGACAGACATGAACACCGGGGAGCTGTTTTTT
CASRRLGTDMNTGELFF
>-|-|TRBV14|TRBJ1-2
TGTGCCAGCAGCCGCCCAGGGTCTAACTATGGCTACACCTTC
CASSRPGSNYGYTF
>-|TRBD2|TRBV18|TRBJ2-7
TGTGCCAGCTCACGCCCGGGGGGGCGGTACGAGCAGTACTTC
CASSRPGGRYEQYF
>-|TRBD1|TRBV2|TRBJ1-2
TGTGCCAGGGGGACAGGAGGAAGAACTATCTATGGCTACACCTTC
CARGTGGRTIYGYTF
>-|TRBD1|TRBV4-1|TRBJ2-2
TGCGCCAGCAGCCAAGATCGACAGGGGGCTGCCGGGGAGCTGTTTTTT
CASSQDRQGAAGELFF
>-|-|TRBV19|TRBJ2-5
TGTGCCAGTAGTCTCCGGGGGACAGAGACCCAGTACTTC
CASSLRGTETQYF
>many|TRBD1|TRBV4-1|TRBJ2-7
TGCGCCAGCACCGCATCAGGGACAGGAGACGGCTACGAGCAGTACTTC
CASTASGTGDGYEQYF
>-|-|TRBV7-9|TRBJ1-3
TGTGCCAGCAGCGGTAGGGGAACAGGAAACACCATATATTTT
CASSGRGTGNTIYF
>-|TRBD1|TRBV2|TRBJ1-1
TGTGCCAGCAGGCGCGGACAGGGGGCTCTCACTGAAGCTTTCTTT
CASRRGQGALTEAFF
>-|TRBD1|TRBV6-1|TRBJ1-1
TGTGCCAGCAGTGAGCAGGGACAGATGAACACTGAAGCTTTCTTT
CASSEQGQMNTEAFF
>-|TRBD1|TRBV7-8|TRBJ1-5
TGTGCCAGCAGCTTGGACAGGGGTGCAAATCAGCCCCAGCATTTT
CASSLDRGANQPQHF
>-|TRBD1|TRBV28|TRBJ1-5
TGTGCCAGCAGCCGTTGGGGACTGGGACAGGGGGCCGATTGGGGCAATCAGCCCCAGCATTTT
CASSRWGLGQGADWGNQPQHF
>-|TRBD2|TRBV11-2|TRBJ2-1
TGTGCCAGCAGCCCCGGACTAGCGGGGGTCAACAATGAGCAGTTCTTC
CASSPGLAGVNNEQFF
>-|-|TRBV14|TRBJ2-7
TGTGCCAGCAGCGAACACCGGAGTGCCAGCTCCTACGAGCAGTACTTC
CASSEHRSASSYEQYF
>-|-|TRBV4-2|TRBJ1-1
TGTGCCAGCAGCCAAGAGCGGGGTACTGAAGCTTTCTTT
CASSQERGTEAFF
>-|-|TRBV6-5|TRBJ2-7
TGTGCCAGCAGTTACTCCAGTGCGGGTGAGGCCGAGCAGTACTTC
CASSYSSAGEAEQYF
>-|-|TRBV27|TRBJ1-6
TGTGCCAGCAGACGGCGACAGGAAGATTCACCCCTCCACTTT
CASRRRQEDSPLHF
>-|TRBD1|TRBV3-1/TRBV3-2|TRBJ2-3
TGTGCCAGCAGCCAAATGGGACAGGGGGTACATACGCAGTATTTT
CASSQMGQGVHTQYF
>-|TRBD1|TRBV7-9|TRBJ2-7
TGTGCCAGCAGCCCCAGACAGGGGGGTCCCTACGAGCAGTACTTC
CASSPRQGGPYEQYF
>-|TRBD1|TRBV30|TRBJ1-4
TGTGCCGGGACGGGACAGACTAATGAAAAACTGTTTTTT
CAGTGQTNEKLFF
>-|-|TRBV28|TRBJ1-2
TGTGCCAGCAGTCCTCCGCGTGGTTCCGATTATGGCTACACCTTC
CASSPPRGSDYGYTF
>once|TRBD2|TRBV7-8|TRBJ2-1
TGTGCCAGCAGCCCTTCTAGCGGGGGTGTTAATGAGCAGTTCTTC
CASSPSSGGVNEQFF
>-|TRBD1|TRBV5-4|TRBJ2-3
TGTGCCAGCAAGACAGGGGGCACAGATACGCAGTATTTT
CASKTGGTDTQYF